The clone carrying this TCR beta chain has a handful of counts. Antigen unknown. Using its own MiXCR run on the RT-PCR reads, TCRdb lists one record per CDR3 protein. This table holds approximately 530,000 distinct CDR3 sequences, about 7.2% found once. V was trimmed by 1 base and J by 5 bases, leaving 11 bases between them. Germline V lookup: CDR1 SGHTA, CDR2 FQGNSA. The CDR3 has 14 amino acids. The record originates from a study of response to subunit inactivated influenza vaccine. Findings and limits, study-wide: Authors suggested seasonal influenza vaccinations each recruit few new T cells.

The sequenced sample was PBMCs from blood, obtained around 25 months after vaccination. The chain combines TRBV7-2 with TRBJ2-5; D unclear. The receptor was derived from a man aged 45-69 years who received an inactivated influenza vaccine. CDR3 in amino acids: CASSLGSHGETQYF. In DNA form, the CDR3 reads TGTGCCAGCAGCTTAGGTAGCCATGGGGAGACCCAGTACTTC.